This TCR beta chain was profiled in a study of beta chain features in type 1 diabetes. General observations from the study: Researchers report that Type 1 diabetes patients had moderately but significantly shorter TCRB CDR3s across all four CD4+ subsets.

Expressed TCRB transcripts were sequenced, since all the RNA that had been isolated was reverse transcribed. Here immunoSEQ multiplex PCR was the method, and the copy in TCRdb shows in-frame clones only, minus some. The sample yields hundreds of thousands of clones, over 11% seen once. This CDR3 has 12 residues. Per the germline V gene, CDR1 is GTSNPN and CDR2 is SVGIG (reference sequence). V gave up 2 bases and J gave up 8 bases, with 10 bases separating them. Points on this clone: Its matching antigen is unknown.

Central memory, naive, regulatory and stem cell-like memory CD4+ cells were sorted by CD45RO/CCR7/CD25/CD127/CD95/CD27. The chain is built from TRBV30 and TRBJ1-3, with TRBD1 as a possible D gene (6 bases). The clonotype comes from a man in his late teens or twenties with type 1 diabetes. Specimen: naive CD4+ T cells from blood. For the CDR3, the DNA is TGTGCCTGGAGTACAGGGCCGGACACCATATATTTT. Protein sequence: CAWSTGPDTIYF.